This T cell receptor (beta chain) was sequenced during a study of blood T cell repertoires in COVID-19 (dated by TCRdb to 2018 to 2021). At the level of the whole study: The collaborator samples originated in the United States, Italy and Spain and spanned the acute and convalescent phases of COVID-19. The sample metadata nearly always contained a de-identified subject ID, COVID-19 status, age in years and sex. Where available, HLA class I and class II types were obtained from metadata supplied by the sample provider rather than from assay-based typing. The repertoires were made available in a free public database intended to serve as a resource for research on the immune response to SARS-CoV-2. Samples were obtained from the ongoing ImmuneRACE study (first 160 participants) and from about 1,300 subjects provided by 6 global collaborators. The prospective study material was composed of cDNA or gDNA derived from T cells, B-cell-depleted T cells, or PBMCs. The dataset comprised deeply sampled blood TCRbeta repertoires from subjects exposed to, actively infected with, or recovered from COVID-19. What the study reported, not specific to this receptor: How much clinical and demographic metadata was included differed by source and by participant, and the metadata was provided uncurated.

CDR1 and CDR2 are read off the germline V gene (reference sequence) as SGHNT and YYREEE. The V end loses 3 bases and the J end loses 10 bases, and a stretch of 14 bases separates them. CDR3 length: 14 amino acids, cysteine to phenylalanine. Only the CDR3 portion is preserved as DNA: 42 bases, with reading frame beginning at the first base. The collaborating institutions used their own protocols to collect whole blood in K2EDTA tubes. For TCRbeta analysis, collaborators shipped samples as frozen whole blood, isolated PBMCs, or DNA extracted from either of those sample types. Comment on this clone: Its antigen specificity is not known. No quality values exist for individual bases; no much larger clone is one base distant.

The immunoSEQ Assay, a bias-controlled multiplex PCR, was used to amplify TCRbeta CDR3 regions from genomic DNA. From the authors' description of their analysis: The number of nucleated cells in each sample was estimated by amplification of reference gene primers within the assay. To quantify the absolute abundance of each unique TCRbeta CDR3 rearrangement, sequence reads were collapsed and filtered. For each sample, productive Simpson clonality was calculated as the square root of Simpson's diversity index across productive rearrangements. TCRdb obtained this table from immuneACCESS and retained in-frame rearrangements with V and J assigned. These tables miss some clones; where compared with another copy, unresolved V genes account for less than half of the shortfall, and the remainder is unexplained. V and J calls and clone size are as listed in that table; D and trimming were resolved from the DNA. Across this sample there are 150,000 to 200,000 clones, with 88% seen only once. The ten largest clonotypes hold around 6% of the sample.

In this chain, TRBV5-4 is recombined with TRBJ1-6, and perhaps TRBD1 as D gene, on 6 matching bases. The sequenced sample consisted of peripheral blood. The clonotype comes from a man aged 35-49 years with active or convalescent COVID-19. The CDR3 protein is CASSSTGTLSPLHF. The bases are TGTGCCAGCAGCTCCACCGGGACATTGTCACCCCTCCACTTT.